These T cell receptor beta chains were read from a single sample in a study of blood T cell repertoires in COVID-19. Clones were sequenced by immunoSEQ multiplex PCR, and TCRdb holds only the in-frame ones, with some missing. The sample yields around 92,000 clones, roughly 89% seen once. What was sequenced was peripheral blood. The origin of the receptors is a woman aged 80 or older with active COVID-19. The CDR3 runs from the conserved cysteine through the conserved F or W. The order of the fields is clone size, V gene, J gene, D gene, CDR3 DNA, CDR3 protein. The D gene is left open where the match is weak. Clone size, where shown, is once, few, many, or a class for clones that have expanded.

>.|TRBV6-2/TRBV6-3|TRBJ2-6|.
TGTGCCAGCAGTCGCCAGGGGGGCTCTGGGGCCAACGTCCTGACTTTC
CASSRQGGSGANVLTF
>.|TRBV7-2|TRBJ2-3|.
TGTGCCAGCAGCCTCTCCGGGGGAGCCTTCACAGATACGCAGTATTTT
CASSLSGGAFTDTQYF
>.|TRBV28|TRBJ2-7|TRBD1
TGTGCCAGCAGTTCGAAAACGACAGGGTTTTCATACGAGCAGTACTTC
CASSSKTTGFSYEQYF
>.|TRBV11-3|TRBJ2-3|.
TGTGCCAGCAGCTTAAGAGGAGACGGCGCAGATACGCAGTATTTT
CASSLRGDGADTQYF
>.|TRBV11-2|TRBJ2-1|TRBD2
TGTGCCAGCAGCTACCACTCCGGGACTAGCCAAGGTGAGCAGTTCTTC
CASSYHSGTSQGEQFF
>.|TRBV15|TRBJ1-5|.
TGTGCCACCAGCAGCCGTAGACAGGACATAAATCAGCCCCAGCATTTT
CATSSRRQDINQPQHF
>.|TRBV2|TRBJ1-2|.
TGTGCCAGCAGTGGACAGGTGGACTATGGCTACACCTTC
CASSGQVDYGYTF
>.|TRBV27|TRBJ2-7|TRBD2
TGTGCCAGCAGCAGACTAGCGGGAATCGACGAGCAGTACTTC
CASSRLAGIDEQYF
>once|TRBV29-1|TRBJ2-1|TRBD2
TGCAGCGGGGAACTAGCGGGAATTTTCCGGGAGCAGTTCTTC
CSGELAGIFREQFF
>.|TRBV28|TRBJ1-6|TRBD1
TGTGCCAGCAATAGTTTTTGGGTAGACAGGGCCTCACCCCTCCACTTT
CASNSFWVDRASPLHF
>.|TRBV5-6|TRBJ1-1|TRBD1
TGTGCCAGCAGCTTGGGGACAGGGAGGCGGAACACTGAAGCTTTCTTT
CASSLGTGRRNTEAFF
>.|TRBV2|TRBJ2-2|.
TGTGCCAGCGGCCCCAACACCGGGGAGCTGTTTTTT
CASGPNTGELFF
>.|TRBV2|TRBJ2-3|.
TGTGCCAGCAGTCTGCGGTTCACAGATACGCAGTATTTT
CASSLRFTDTQYF
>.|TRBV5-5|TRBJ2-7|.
TGTGCCAGCAGCGGGGACATAAACTCCTACGAGCAGTACTTC
CASSGDINSYEQYF
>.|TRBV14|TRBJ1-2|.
TGTGCCAGCAGCCAGGGACTTAACTATGGCTACACCTTC
CASSQGLNYGYTF
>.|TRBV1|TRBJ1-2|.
TGCACCAGCAGCTACGAGGGGACAGGGGCGAACTATGGCTACACCTTC
CTSSYEGTGANYGYTF
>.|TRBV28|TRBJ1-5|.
TGTGCCAGCAGTTCGCACGGTCATCAGCCCCAGCATTTT
CASSSHGHQPQHF